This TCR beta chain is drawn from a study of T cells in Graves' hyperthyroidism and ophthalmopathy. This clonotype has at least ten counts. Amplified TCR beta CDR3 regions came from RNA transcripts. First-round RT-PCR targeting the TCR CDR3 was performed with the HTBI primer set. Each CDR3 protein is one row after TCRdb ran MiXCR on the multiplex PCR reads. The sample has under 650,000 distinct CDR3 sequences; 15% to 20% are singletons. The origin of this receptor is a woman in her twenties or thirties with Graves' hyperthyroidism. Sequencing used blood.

The CDR3 loop is CASSPWTSPMEDTQYF. CDR3 DNA: TGTGCCAGCAGCCCCTGGACTAGCCCCATGGAAGATACGCAGTATTTT. The chain links TRBV11-2 to TRBJ2-3; 8 bases line up with TRBD2. Looked up from germline, CDR1 is SGHAT and CDR2 is FQNNGV. The CDR3 covers 16 residues. The junction had 12 bases not matched to a gene; V was cut back by 5 bases and J by 5 bases.